This T cell receptor (beta chain) was found in a study of CD8+ T cells in alopecia areata. Between the trimmed V and J ends, which lost 5 bases and 5 bases, there was a span of 9 bases. CDR3 length: 12 residues. CDR1 SGHTA and CDR2 FQGTGA come from the germline V gene. The authors extracted RNA and reverse transcribed it into cDNA as the sequencing template. Data came from immunoSEQ multiplex PCR; TCRdb stores just in-frame clones and leaves some out. This table holds about 34,000 clones, approximately 60% found once. The sequence came from a human donor with alopecia areata. This chain joins TRBV7-3 and TRBJ1-1; no firm D call. Sequencing was performed on NKG2D-high CD8+ T cells sorted from blood. The CDR3 protein is CASSPLLTEAFF. As DNA, the CDR3 is TGTGCCAGCAGCCCTCTATTGACTGAAGCTTTCTTT.